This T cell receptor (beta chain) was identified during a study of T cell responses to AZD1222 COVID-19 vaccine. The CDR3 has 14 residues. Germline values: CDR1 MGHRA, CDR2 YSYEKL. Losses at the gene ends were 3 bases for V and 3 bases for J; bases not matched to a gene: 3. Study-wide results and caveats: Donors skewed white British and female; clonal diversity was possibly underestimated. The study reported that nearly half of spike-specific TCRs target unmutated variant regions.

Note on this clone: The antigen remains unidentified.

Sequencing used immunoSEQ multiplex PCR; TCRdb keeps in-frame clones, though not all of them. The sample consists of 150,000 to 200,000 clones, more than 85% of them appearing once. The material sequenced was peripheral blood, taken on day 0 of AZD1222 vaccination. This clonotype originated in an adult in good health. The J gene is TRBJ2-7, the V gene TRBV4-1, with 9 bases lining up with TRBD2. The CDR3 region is CASSHATSGYEQYF. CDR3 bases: TGCGCCAGCAGCCACGCGACTAGCGGCTACGAGCAGTACTTC.